One T cell receptor (beta chain) is described in this entry. Its antigen is not known. These data belong to a study of T-cell memory formation after mild COVID-19. Whole-study context: In these data, TCR clusters were largely donor specific.

This CDR3 spans 14 amino acids. CDR1 is DFQATT, CDR2 SNEGSKA, per germline (reference sequence). Trimming stripped 2 bases from V and 1 base from J, with 11 bases between. General study results and limits: Memory sampled before infection contained some responding clones, suggesting cross-reactive memory joined.

Sample barcodes and UMIs were carried by the TCR alpha and TCR beta cDNA libraries that 5'RACE generated with constant-segment primers. TCRdb passed the 5' RACE reads through MiXCR, listing each CDR3 protein once. Found here are hundreds of thousands of distinct CDR3 sequences, roughly 20% of them singletons; the top ten hold approximately 8%. The TCR was taken from an adult woman who had mild COVID-19 (a few samples of this study predate the infection). Cell type and time point are not known. The chain recombines TRBV20-1 with TRBJ1-1; D unclear. The sequenced sample was PBMCs or a T cell subset sorted from them (not recorded which). CDR3 sequence reads: CSARSYRPNTEAFF. The CDR3 bases are TGCAGTGCTAGAAGCTACAGACCGAACACTGAAGCTTTCTTT.